The clone carrying this T cell receptor beta chain appeared a single time. The data were obtained in a study of radiation and T cells in renal cell carcinoma. Sample time point: blood 2 weeks post-SBRT. Regarding treatment: 15 Gy SBRT to primary tumor, nephrectomy 4 weeks later. V lost 2 bases and J 4 bases, leaving 11 bases between the germline ends. The CDR3 length is 14 residues. The V gene's germline CDR1 is MNHEY and CDR2 SVGAGI. Measured with immunoSEQ multiplex PCR; TCRdb has only the in-frame clones, and not every one. Of roughly 130,000 clones detected, 80% to 90% appear once; the ten largest clones hold over 1.5%.

The source material was blood, sampled from a patient whose treatment included radiotherapy and nephrectomy. This receptor was taken from an older woman with renal cell carcinoma. The chain combines TRBV6-5 with TRBJ1-2; D uncertain. The CDR3 loop reads CASSYQADSYGYTF. The CDR3, as DNA: TGTGCCAGCAGTTACCAGGCGGATTCCTATGGCTACACCTTC.